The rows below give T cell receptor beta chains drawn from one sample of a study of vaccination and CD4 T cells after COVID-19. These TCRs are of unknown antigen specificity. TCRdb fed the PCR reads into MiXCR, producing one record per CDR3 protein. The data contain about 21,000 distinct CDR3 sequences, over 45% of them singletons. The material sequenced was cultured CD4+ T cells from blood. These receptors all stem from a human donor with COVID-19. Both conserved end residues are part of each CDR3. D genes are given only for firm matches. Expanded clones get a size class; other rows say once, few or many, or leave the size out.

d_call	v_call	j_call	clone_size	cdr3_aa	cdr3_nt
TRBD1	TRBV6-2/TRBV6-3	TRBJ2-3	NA	CASTPGGGNTQYF	TGTGCCAGCACCCCAGGGGGCGGGAATACGCAGTATTTT
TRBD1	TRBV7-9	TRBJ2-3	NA	CASRLPGTATDTQYF	TGTGCCAGCAGGTTACCCGGGACAGCCACAGATACGCAGTATTTT
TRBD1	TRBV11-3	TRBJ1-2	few	CASSQGQFYGYTF	TGTGCCAGCAGCCAGGGACAGTTTTATGGCTACACCTTC
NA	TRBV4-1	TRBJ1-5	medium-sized	CASSQVVSRRSNQPQHF	TGCGCCAGCAGCCAAGTGGTTTCGAGGCGAAGCAATCAGCCCCAGCATTTT
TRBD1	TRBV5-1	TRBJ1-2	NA	CASSAEGAGGYTF	TGCGCCAGCAGCGCTGAGGGGGCCGGTGGCTACACCTTC
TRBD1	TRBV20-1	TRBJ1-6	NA	CSAPLGQGGYNSPLHF	TGCAGTGCACCTCTGGGACAGGGGGGGTATAATTCACCCCTCCACTTT
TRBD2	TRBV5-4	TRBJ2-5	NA	CASSLRVAGLDATQYF	TGTGCCAGCAGCTTGAGAGTAGCGGGGTTGGATGCGACCCAGTACTTC
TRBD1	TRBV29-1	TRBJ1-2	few	CSVTTRSGGGYGYTF	TGCAGCGTTACGACGAGGTCAGGGGGTGGCTATGGCTACACCTTC
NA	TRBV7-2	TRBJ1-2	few	CASSFRGEGYTF	TGTGCCAGCAGCTTCAGGGGAGAAGGCTACACCTTC
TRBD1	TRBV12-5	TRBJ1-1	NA	CASGLVGTGAGLLNTEAFF	TGTGCTAGTGGTTTGGTAGGGACAGGGGCCGGTCTTTTGAACACTGAAGCTTTCTTT
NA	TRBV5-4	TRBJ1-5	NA	CASSLEQTDSNQPQHF	TGTGCCAGCAGCTTGGAACAGACAGATAGCAATCAGCCCCAGCATTTT
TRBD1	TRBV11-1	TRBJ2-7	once	CASSLPQGAGAYEQYF	TGTGCCAGCAGCTTACCACAGGGGGCAGGGGCCTACGAGCAGTACTTC
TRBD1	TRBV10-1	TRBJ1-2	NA	CASSLTVPDRRTDYGYTF	TGCGCCAGCAGCCTAACCGTTCCGGACAGGCGGACTGACTATGGCTACACCTTC
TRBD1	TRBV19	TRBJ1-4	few	CASSTGQGAEKLFF	TGTGCCAGTAGTACGGGACAGGGGGCCGAAAAACTGTTTTTT
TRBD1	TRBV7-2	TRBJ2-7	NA	CASSLHLGQGSYEQYF	TGTGCCAGCAGCTTACATCTGGGACAGGGTTCCTACGAGCAGTACTTC
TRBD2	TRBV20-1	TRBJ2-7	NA	CSAKAGGNSYEQYF	TGCAGTGCTAAAGCGGGGGGGAACTCCTACGAGCAGTACTTC
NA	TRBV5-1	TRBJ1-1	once	CASSLAGNTEAFF	TGCGCCAGCAGCTTGGCCGGGAACACTGAAGCTTTCTTT
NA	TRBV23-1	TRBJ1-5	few	CASSQSQRATKGRAQPQHF	TGCGCCAGCAGTCAATCGCAGCGCGCGACAAAAGGGCGTGCTCAGCCCCAGCATTTT
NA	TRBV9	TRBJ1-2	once	CASSGDKIYGYTF	TGTGCCAGCAGCGGGGATAAAATCTATGGCTACACCTTC
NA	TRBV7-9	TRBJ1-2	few	CASSLYSNYTF	TGTGCCAGCAGCTTGTACAGCAACTACACCTTC
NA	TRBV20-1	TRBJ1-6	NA	CSARGYRDGNSPLHF	TGCAGTGCTAGGGGATACCGGGACGGGAATTCACCCCTCCACTTT
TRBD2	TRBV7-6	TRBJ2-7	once	CASSLVTSGGGYEQYF	TGTGCCAGCAGCTTAGTTACGTCTGGCGGGGGTTACGAGCAGTACTTC
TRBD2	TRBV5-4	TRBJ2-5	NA	CASSPGTSGGETQYF	TGTGCCAGCAGCCCTGGGACTAGCGGGGGGGAGACCCAGTACTTC
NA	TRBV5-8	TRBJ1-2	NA	CASSLDYVSYGYTF	TGTGCCAGCAGCTTGGATTATGTGAGCTATGGCTACACCTTC
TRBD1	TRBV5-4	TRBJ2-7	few	CASSDRGQGVGEQYF	TGTGCCAGCAGCGATCGGGGACAGGGGGTAGGAGAGCAGTACTTC
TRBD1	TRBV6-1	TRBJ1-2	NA	CASSLYGTGGARVDYGYTF	TGTGCCAGCAGTCTTTACGGGACAGGGGGCGCCCGGGTCGACTATGGCTACACCTTC
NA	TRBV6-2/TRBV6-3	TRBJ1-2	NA	CASSYSPPRNAGYTF	TGTGCCAGCAGTTACTCGCCCCCCAGGAATGCTGGCTACACCTTC
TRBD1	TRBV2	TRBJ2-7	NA	CASSGQGTVYEQYF	TGTGCCAGCAGCGGACAGGGGACAGTCTACGAGCAGTACTTC
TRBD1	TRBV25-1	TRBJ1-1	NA	CASSGSGTGGGTAAFF	TGTGCCAGCAGTGGATCCGGGACAGGGGGGGGAACAGCAGCTTTCTTT
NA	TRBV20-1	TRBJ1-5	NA	CSARSQGGNQPQHF	TGCAGTGCTAGATCACAGGGCGGCAATCAGCCCCAGCATTTT
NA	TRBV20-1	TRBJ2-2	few	CSARVGFPAANTGELFF	TGCAGTGCTAGAGTGGGTTTTCCAGCAGCAAACACCGGGGAGCTGTTTTTT
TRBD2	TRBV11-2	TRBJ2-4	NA	CASRGLAQNIQYF	TGTGCCAGCCGGGGACTAGCCCAAAACATTCAGTACTTC
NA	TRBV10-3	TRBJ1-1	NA	CAISRVNTEAFF	TGTGCCATCAGCCGGGTAAACACTGAAGCTTTCTTT
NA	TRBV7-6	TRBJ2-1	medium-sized	CASSLALSGFEQFF	TGTGCCAGCAGCTTAGCGTTATCGGGCTTTGAGCAGTTCTTC
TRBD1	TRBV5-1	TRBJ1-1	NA	CASSLQGTGELTEAFF	TGCGCCAGCAGCTTACAAGGGACAGGGGAATTAACTGAAGCTTTCTTT
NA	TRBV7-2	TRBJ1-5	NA	CASSLGQNQPQHF	TGTGCCAGCAGCTTAGGACAGAATCAGCCCCAGCATTTT
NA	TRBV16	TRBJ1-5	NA	CASSQQGTSNQPQHF	TGTGCCAGCAGCCAACAGGGGACGAGCAATCAGCCCCAGCATTTT
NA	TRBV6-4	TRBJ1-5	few	CASSVDPGKNQPQHF	TGTGCCAGCAGTGTGGACCCGGGGAAGAATCAGCCCCAGCATTTT
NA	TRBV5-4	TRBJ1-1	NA	CASSPNGGALNTEAFF	TGTGCCAGCAGCCCAAACGGGGGGGCCTTGAACACTGAAGCTTTCTTT
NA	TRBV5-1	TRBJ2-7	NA	CASSLDRVYEQYF	TGCGCCAGCAGCTTGGACAGGGTCTACGAGCAGTACTTC
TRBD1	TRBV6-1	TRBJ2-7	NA	CASRDRRSSYEQYF	TGTGCCAGCAGGGACAGGAGGAGTTCCTACGAGCAGTACTTC
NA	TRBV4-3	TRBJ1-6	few	CASSQETPGDYSPLHF	TGCGCCAGCAGCCAAGAAACCCCAGGGGACTATTCACCCCTCCACTTT
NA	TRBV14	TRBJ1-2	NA	CASSQGSGKHGYTF	TGTGCCAGCAGCCAGGGGTCCGGCAAGCATGGCTACACCTTC
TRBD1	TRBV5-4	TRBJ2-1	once	CASSLGTGGPGNEQFF	TGTGCCAGCAGCTTGGGGACAGGGGGGCCTGGGAATGAGCAGTTCTTC
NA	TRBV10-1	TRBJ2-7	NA	CASSEQQNAEQYF	TGCGCCAGCAGTGAGCAACAGAATGCCGAGCAGTACTTC
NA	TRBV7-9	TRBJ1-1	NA	CASSSPRQSPTEAFF	TGTGCCAGCAGCTCCCCCCGACAGAGTCCCACTGAAGCTTTCTTT
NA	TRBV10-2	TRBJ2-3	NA	CASSDLVKGRATDTQYF	TGCGCCAGCAGTGATTTGGTAAAGGGGCGGGCCACAGATACGCAGTATTTT
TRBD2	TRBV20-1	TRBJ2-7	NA	CSARDPGSGVSYEQYF	TGCAGTGCTAGAGATCCGGGGAGCGGGGTCTCCTACGAGCAGTACTTC
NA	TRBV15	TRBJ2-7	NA	CATSSNYEQYF	TGTGCCACCAGCAGTAACTACGAGCAGTACTTC
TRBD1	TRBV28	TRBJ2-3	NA	CASSLDGQGQMSDTQYF	TGTGCCAGCAGTTTAGATGGCCAGGGACAGATGTCAGATACGCAGTATTTT
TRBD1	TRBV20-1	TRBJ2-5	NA	CSGHRFVGQGEETQYF	TGCAGCGGACACCGTTTTGTGGGACAGGGGGAAGAGACCCAGTACTTC
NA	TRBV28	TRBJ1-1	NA	CASSFSGQSRAFF	TGTGCCAGCAGTTTCTCCGGACAGTCTCGAGCTTTCTTT
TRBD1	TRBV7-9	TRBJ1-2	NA	CASSLMGQAYGYTF	TGTGCCAGCAGCTTAATGGGACAGGCCTATGGCTACACCTTC
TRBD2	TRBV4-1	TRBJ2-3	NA	CASALSSGGSPDTQYF	TGCGCCAGCGCCCTATCTAGCGGGGGTTCTCCAGATACGCAGTATTTT
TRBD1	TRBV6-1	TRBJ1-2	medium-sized	CASREEGQGIRGYTF	TGTGCCAGCAGGGAGGAGGGACAGGGAATTCGTGGCTACACCTTC
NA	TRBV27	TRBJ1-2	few	CASSLKGYGYTF	TGTGCCAGCAGTTTAAAGGGCTATGGCTACACCTTC
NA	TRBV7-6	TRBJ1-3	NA	CASSQASGNTIYF	TGTGCCAGCAGCCAAGCCTCTGGAAACACCATATATTTT